The clone carrying this T cell receptor (beta chain) was found a few times. Its target is not known. The sample originates from a study of blood T cells in healthy people across ages. A second about 7 to 12 cycle PCR used barcoded and J-beta primers. A template-switch adaptor that had 12 random nucleotides put a tag on each cDNA molecule. At least 2.5 million CDR3-containing paired-end reads were obtained per sample. A single record per CDR3 protein comes from TCRdb applying MiXCR to the 5' RACE reads. The data hold some 760,000 distinct CDR3 sequences, with around a quarter observed a single time. The study, taken as a whole, reports: Naive CD4+ cell counts and diversity both ran higher in long-lived than in aged donors.

In germline, CDR1 is MNHNY, CDR2 SVGAGI (reference sequence). The CDR3 is 16 residues long. V gave up 2 bases and J gave up 3 bases, with 13 bases separating them. The data were also submitted as part of a second study, on T cells of mothers and their children. That report adds: Versus unrelated pairs, overlap was slightly higher in related mother-child pairs, without reaching significance.

The rearrangement links TRBV6-6 to TRBJ1-4; weak D call: TRBD1 (6 bases). What was sequenced was blood. The sequence was obtained from a boy aged 5-17 years in good health. The CDR3 DNA is TGTGCCAGCAGTTACAGAGGGGGGGCAGCTAATGAAAAACTGTTTTTT. It translates to CASSYRGGAANEKLFF.